This T cell receptor (beta chain) emerged from a study of cytomegalovirus exposure and HLA in healthy donors. General study points: It emerged from a later analysis that several of the most significant clusters appeared to be linked to common viral pathogens. Reported performance of the classifier showed diagnosis of cytomegalovirus status with high specificity and sensitivity. An Asian-associated ancestry cluster reportedly showed fewer N-insertions than the approximately 660-donor mean in a later analysis. A prior analysis recorded that most TCR beta V segments were productive about 87% or about 30% of the time.

As to this clone: Antigen unknown. Other DNA sequences from this sample encode an identical CDR3 as well.

60 Vbeta and 13 Jbeta primers were used in PCR. Sequencing was performed with immunoSEQ multiplex PCR; in TCRdb, only in-frame clones are kept and a portion is missing. The sample lists 69,000 or so clones, roughly four fifths occurring once. The germline gives CDR1 MGHDK, CDR2 SYGVNS. The ends were cut back, 5 bases at V and 12 bases at J, with 17 bases in the middle. The CDR3 covers 13 residues. The rearrangement joins TRBV25-1 to TRBJ2-1; D is unresolved. The source of this sequence is an older woman in good health and CMV-seropositive. The sequenced sample consisted of PBMCs. CDR3: CASSPLELELQFF. CDR3 bases: TGTGCCAGCAGTCCTCTGGAGCTAGAGCTGCAGTTCTTC.